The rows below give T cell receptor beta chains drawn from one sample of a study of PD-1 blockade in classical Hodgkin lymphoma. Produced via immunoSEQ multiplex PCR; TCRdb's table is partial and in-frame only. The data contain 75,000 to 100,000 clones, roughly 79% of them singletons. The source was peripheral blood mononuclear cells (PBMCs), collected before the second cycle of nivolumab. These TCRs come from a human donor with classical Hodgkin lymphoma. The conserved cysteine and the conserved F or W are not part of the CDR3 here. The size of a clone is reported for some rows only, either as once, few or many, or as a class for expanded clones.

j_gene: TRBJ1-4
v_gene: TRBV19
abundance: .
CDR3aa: ASNGRRENEKLF

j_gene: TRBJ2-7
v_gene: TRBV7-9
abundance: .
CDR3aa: ASTKADLTYEQY

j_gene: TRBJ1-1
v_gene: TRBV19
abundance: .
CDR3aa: ASSIAEGGFEAF

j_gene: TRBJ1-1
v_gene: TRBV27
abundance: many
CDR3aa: ASSQHSHRAEAF

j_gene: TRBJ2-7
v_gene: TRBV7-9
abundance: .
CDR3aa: ASSLVGQGATYEQY

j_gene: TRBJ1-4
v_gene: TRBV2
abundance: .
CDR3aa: ASSGRINEKLF

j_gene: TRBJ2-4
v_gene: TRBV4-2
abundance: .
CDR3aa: ASSQMGPAKNIQY

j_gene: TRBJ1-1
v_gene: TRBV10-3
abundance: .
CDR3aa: AISASEGDTEAF

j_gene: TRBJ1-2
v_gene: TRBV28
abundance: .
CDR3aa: ASSFQTGVINYGYT

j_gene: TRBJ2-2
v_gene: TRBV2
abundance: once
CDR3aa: ASSRQVTGELF

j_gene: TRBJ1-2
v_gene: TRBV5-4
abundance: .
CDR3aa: ASSLVGGEGYT

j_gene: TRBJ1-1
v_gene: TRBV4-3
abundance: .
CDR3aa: ASSQHLGNTEAF

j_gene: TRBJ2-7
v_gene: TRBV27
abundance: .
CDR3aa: ASSFGSEQY

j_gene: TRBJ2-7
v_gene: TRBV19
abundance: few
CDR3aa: ASSFGLAGPSEQY

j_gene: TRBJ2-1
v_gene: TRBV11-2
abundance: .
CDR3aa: ASSFPHSAREQF

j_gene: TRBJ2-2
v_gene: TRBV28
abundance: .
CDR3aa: ATPRGSNTGELF

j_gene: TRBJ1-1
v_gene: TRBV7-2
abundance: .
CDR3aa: ASSSVPWYTEAF

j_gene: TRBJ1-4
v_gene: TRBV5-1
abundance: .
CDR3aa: ASSSGQGSEKLF

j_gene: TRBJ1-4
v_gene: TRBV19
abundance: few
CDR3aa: ASSIGTDEKLF

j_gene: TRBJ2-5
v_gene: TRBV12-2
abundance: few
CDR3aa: ASRKRTSGKETQY

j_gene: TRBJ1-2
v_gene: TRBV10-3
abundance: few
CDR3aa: AISEYGDGYT

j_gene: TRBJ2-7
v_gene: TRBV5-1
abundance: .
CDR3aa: ASSLNSYEQY

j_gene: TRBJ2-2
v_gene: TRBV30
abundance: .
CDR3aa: AWNRDRVPPSTGELF

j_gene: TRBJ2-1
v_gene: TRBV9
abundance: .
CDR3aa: ASSVVSGIYNEQF

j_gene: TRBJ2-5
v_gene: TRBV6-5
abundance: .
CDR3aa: ASSRTSGNQETQY

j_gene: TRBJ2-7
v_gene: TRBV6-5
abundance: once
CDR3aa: ASSYSNRDRGAEQY

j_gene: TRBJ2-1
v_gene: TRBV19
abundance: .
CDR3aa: ASSGLAGNNEQF

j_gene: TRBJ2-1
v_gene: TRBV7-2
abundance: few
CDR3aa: ASSVTSRPYNEQF

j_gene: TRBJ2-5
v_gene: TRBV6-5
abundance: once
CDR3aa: ASTASGVETQY

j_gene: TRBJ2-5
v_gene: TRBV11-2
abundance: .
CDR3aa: ASSLSRFSARETQY

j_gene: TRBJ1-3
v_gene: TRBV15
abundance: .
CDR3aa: ATSRNPGPGGGNTIY

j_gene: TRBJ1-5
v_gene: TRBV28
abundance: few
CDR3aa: ASSPLREWGNQPQH

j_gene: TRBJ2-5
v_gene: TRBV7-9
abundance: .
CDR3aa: ASSLVSGSPETQY

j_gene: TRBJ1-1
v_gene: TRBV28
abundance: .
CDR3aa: ASSSLGVGSYTEAF